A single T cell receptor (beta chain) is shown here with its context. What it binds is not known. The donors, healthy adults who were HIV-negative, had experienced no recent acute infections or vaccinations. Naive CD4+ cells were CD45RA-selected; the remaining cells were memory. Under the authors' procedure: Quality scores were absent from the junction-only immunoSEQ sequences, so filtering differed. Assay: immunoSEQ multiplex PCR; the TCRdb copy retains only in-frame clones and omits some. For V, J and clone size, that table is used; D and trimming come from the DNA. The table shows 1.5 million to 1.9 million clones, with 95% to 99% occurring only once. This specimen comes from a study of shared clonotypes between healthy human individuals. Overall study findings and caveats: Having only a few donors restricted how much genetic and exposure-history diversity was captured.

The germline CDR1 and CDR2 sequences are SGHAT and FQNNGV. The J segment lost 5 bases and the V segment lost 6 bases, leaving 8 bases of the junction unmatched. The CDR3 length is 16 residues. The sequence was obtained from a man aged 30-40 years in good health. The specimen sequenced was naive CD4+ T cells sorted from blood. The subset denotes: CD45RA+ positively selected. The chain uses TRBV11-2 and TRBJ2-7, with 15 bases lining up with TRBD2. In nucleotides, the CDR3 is TGTGCCAGCAGTCTCGGACTAGCGGGAGGGCCGGACGAGCAGTACTTC. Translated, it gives CASSLGLAGGPDEQYF.